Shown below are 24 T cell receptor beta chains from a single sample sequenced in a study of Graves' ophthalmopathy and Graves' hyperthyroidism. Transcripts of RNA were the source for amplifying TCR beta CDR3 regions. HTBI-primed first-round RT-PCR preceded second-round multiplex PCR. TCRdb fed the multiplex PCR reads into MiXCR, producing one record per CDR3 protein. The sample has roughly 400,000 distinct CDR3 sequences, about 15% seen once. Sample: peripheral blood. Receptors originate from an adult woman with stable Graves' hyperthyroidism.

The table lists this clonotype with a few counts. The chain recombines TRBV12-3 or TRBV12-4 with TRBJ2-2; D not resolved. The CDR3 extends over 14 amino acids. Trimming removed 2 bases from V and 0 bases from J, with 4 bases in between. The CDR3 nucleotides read TGTGCCAGCAGTTTATCGGCGAACACCGGGGAGCTGTTTTTT. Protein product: CASSLSANTGELFF.

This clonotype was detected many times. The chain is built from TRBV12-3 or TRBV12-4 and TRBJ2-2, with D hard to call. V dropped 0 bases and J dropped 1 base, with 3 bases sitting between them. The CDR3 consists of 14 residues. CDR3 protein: CASSLAGNTGELFF. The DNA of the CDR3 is TGTGCCAGCAGTTTAGCCGGGAACACCGGGGAGCTGTTTTTT.

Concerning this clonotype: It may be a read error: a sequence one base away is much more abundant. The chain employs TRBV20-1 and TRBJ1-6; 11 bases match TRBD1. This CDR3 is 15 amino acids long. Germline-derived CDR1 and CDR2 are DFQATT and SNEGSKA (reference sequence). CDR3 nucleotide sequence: TGCAGTGCTCCCTTGGACAGGGGGCACAATTCACACCTCCACTTT. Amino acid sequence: CSAPLDRGHNSHLHF.

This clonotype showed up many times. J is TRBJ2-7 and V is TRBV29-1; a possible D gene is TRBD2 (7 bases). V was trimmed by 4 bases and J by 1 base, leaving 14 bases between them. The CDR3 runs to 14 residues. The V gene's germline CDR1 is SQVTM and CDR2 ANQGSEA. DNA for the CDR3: TGCAGCGTTGTCGGGGGGCTTGGGTCCTACGAGCAGTACTTC. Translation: CSVVGGLGSYEQYF.

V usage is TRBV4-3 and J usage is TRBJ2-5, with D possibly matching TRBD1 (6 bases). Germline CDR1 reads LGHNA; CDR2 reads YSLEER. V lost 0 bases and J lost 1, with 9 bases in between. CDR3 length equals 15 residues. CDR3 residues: CASSQDLGAQETQYF. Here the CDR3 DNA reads TGCGCCAGCAGCCAAGATTTGGGGGCCCAAGAGACCCAGTACTTC.

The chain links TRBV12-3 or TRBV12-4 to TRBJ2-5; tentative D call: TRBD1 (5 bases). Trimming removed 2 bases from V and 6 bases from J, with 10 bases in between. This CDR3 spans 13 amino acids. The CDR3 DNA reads TGTGCCAGCAGTTTACAGGGTGGGCAGACCCAGTACTTC. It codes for CASSLQGGQTQYF.

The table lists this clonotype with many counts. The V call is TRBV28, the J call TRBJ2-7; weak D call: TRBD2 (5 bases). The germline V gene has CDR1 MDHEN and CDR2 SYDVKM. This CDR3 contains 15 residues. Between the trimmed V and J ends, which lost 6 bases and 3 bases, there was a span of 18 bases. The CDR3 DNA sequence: TGTGCCAGCAGCAACAACGCCGGGAATAGCTACGAGCAGTACTTC. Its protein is CASSNNAGNSYEQYF.

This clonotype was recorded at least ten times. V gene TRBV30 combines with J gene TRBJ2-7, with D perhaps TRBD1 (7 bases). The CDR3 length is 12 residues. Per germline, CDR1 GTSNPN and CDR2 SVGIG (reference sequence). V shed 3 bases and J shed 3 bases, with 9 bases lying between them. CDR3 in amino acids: CAWSQGGYEQYF. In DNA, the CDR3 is TGTGCCTGGAGCCAGGGGGGCTACGAGCAGTACTTC.

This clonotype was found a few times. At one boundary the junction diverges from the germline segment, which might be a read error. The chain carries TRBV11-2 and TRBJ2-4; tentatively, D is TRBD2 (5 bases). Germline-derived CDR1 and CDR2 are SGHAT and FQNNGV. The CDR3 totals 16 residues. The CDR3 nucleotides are TGTGCCAGCAGCTTAGGCCTAGCAGTTGAAAAAAACATTAAGTACTTC. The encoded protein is CASSLGLAVEKNIKYF.

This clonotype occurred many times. The CDR3 protein is CASSDVETYEQYF. CDR3 coding DNA: TGCGCCAGCAGTGATGTCGAGACCTACGAGCAGTACTTC. The gene calls are TRBV10-1 and TRBJ2-7; D is unclear. The germline V gene encodes CDR1 WNHNN and CDR2 SYGVQD (reference sequence). Trimming left V 3 bases short and J 2 bases short, with 8 bases between. This CDR3 is 13 amino acids long.

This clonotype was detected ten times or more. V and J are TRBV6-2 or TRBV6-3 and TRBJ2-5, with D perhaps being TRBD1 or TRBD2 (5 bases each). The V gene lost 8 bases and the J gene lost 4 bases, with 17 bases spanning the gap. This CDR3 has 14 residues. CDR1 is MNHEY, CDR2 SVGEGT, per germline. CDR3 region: CASRPSGTLETQYF. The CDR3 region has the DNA TGTGCCAGCCGACCGTCCGGGACCTTAGAGACCCAGTACTTC.

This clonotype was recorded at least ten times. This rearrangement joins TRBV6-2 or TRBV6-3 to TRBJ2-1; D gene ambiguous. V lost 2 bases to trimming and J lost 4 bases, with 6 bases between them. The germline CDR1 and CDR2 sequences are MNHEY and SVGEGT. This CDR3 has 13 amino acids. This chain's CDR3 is CASSYLNYNEQFF. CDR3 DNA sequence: TGTGCCAGCAGTTACCTAAATTACAATGAGCAGTTCTTC.

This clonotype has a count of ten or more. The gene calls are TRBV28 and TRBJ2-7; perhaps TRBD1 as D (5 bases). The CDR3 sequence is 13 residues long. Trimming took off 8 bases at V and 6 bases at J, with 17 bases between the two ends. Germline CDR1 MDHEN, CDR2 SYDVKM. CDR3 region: CASQEQDPPEQYF. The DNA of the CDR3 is TGTGCCAGCCAAGAACAGGATCCCCCCGAGCAGTACTTC. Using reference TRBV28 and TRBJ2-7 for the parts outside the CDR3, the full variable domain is DVKVTQSSRYLVKRTGEKVFLECVQDMDHENMFWYRQDPGLGLRLIYFSYDVKMKEKGDIPEGYSVSREKKERFSLILESASTNQTSMYLCASQEQDPPEQYFGPGTRLTVT.

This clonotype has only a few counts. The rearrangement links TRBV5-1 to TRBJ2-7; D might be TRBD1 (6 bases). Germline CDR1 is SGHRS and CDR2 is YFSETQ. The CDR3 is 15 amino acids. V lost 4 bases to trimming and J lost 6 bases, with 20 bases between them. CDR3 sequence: CASSPHLGASREQYF. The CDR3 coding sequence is TGCGCCAGCAGCCCCCATTTGGGGGCTAGCCGCGAGCAGTACTTC.

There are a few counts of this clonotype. For the CDR3, the DNA is TGTGCCAGCAGCCCGCGGGATCCCCGGCCGGCTGGAAACACCATATATTTT. This translates into CASSPRDPRPAGNTIYF. V gene TRBV13 combines with J gene TRBJ1-3; D gene uncertain. The V end was cut by 5 bases, the J end by 2 bases, with 19 bases between. The V gene's germline CDR1 is PRHDT and CDR2 FYEKMQ (reference sequence). The CDR3 covers 17 residues.

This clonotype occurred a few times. The CDR3 DNA follows: TGTGCCAGCAGCTTAAGTAGTCGGAGCGAGCAGTACTTC. This translates into CASSLSSRSEQYF. The J gene is TRBJ2-7, the V gene TRBV7-3; D not resolved. Deletions cut 1 base from V and 6 bases from J, with 10 bases between. The germline gives CDR1 SGHTA, CDR2 FQGTGA. The CDR3 runs 13 residues. The full variable domain, in which reference TRBV7-3 and TRBJ2-7 provide the parts outside the CDR3, is GAGVSQTPSNKVTEKGKYVELRCDPISGHTALYWYRQSLGQGPEFLIYFQGTGAADDSGLPNDRFFAVRPEGSVSTLKIQRTERGDSAVYLCASSLSSRSEQYFGPGTRLTVT.

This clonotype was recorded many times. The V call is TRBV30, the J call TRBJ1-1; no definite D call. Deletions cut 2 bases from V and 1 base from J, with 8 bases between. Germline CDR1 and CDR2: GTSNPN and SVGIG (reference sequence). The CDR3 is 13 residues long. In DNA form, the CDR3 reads TGTGCCTGGAGTAGCGTCCCGAACACTGAAGCTTTCTTT. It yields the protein CAWSSVPNTEAFF.

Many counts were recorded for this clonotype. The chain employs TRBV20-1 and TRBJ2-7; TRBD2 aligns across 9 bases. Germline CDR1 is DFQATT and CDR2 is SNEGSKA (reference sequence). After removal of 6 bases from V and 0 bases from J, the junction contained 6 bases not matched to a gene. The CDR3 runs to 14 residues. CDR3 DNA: TGCAGTGCAACTACTAGCGGGCCCTCCTACGAGCAGTACTTC. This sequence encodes CSATTSGPSYEQYF.

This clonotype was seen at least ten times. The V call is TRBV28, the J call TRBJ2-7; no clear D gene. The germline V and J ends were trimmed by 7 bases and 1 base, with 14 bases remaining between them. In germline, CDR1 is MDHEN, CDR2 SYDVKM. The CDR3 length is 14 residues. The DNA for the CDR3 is TGTGCCAGCACTAACCCGAGGCAATCCTACGAGCAGTACTTC. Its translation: CASTNPRQSYEQYF.

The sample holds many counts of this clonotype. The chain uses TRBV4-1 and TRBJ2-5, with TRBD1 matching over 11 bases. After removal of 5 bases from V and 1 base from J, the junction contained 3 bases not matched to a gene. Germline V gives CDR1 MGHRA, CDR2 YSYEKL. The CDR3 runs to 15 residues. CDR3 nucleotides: TGCGCCAGCAGCACCGGACAGGGGGCCCAAGAGACCCAGTACTTC. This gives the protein CASSTGQGAQETQYF.

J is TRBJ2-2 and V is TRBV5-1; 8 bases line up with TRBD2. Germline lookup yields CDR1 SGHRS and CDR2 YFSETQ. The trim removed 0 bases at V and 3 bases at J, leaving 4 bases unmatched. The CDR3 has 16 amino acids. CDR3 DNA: TGCGCCAGCAGCTTGGAGCGAGCGGGGGACACCGGGGAGCTGTTTTTT. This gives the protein CASSLERAGDTGELFF.

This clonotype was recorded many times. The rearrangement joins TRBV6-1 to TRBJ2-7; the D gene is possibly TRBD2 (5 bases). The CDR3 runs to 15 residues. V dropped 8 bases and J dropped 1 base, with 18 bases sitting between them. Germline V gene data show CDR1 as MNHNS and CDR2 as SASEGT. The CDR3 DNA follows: TGTGCCAGCCCCAAACTCCCGGGAAAATCCTACGAGCAGTACTTC. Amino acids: CASPKLPGKSYEQYF.

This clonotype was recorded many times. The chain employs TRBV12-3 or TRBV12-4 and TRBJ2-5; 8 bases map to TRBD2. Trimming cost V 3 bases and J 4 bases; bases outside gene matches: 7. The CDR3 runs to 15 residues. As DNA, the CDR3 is TGTGCCAGCAGTTTTTGGAGCGGGAGAGGAGAGACCCAGTACTTC. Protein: CASSFWSGRGETQYF.

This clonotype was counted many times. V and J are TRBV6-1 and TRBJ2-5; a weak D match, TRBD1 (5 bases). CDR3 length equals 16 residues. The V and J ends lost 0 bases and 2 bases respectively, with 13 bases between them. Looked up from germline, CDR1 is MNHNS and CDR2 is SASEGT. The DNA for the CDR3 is TGTGCCAGCAGTGAAGCTCGATTGGCAGGGCAAGAGACCCAGTACTTC. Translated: CASSEARLAGQETQYF.